The rows below give T cell receptor beta chains drawn from one sample of a study of beta chain features in type 1 diabetes. Profiled with immunoSEQ multiplex PCR; TCRdb holds only in-frame clones, not every one. The repertoire holds some 360,000 clones, with around 19% as singletons. The source material was naive CD4+ T cells from blood. Every receptor here comes from a woman between 18 and 30 years old in good health. Both conserved end residues are part of each CDR3. The D gene is left open where the match is weak. Not all rows give a size; the values are once, few, many and, for expanded clones, a class.

J gene: TRBJ2-3; clone size: -; D gene: -; V gene: TRBV5-1; CDR3 protein: CASSLEQVTDTQYF; CDR3 DNA: TGCGCCAGCAGCTTGGAACAGGTCACAGATACGCAGTATTTT
J gene: TRBJ1-1; clone size: -; D gene: -; V gene: TRBV13; CDR3 protein: CASSQSGTTEAFF; CDR3 DNA: TGTGCCAGCAGCCAGTCCGGGACAACTGAAGCTTTCTTT
J gene: TRBJ2-7; clone size: few; D gene: TRBD2; V gene: TRBV25-1; CDR3 protein: CASQLAGGYEQYF; CDR3 DNA: TGTGCCAGTCAACTAGCGGGCGGGTACGAGCAGTACTTC
J gene: TRBJ1-1; clone size: -; D gene: -; V gene: TRBV5-1; CDR3 protein: CASSFDRLTEAFF; CDR3 DNA: TGCGCCAGCAGCTTTGACAGATTGACTGAAGCTTTCTTT
J gene: TRBJ2-1; clone size: -; D gene: TRBD1; V gene: TRBV9; CDR3 protein: CASSFDRGSYNEQFF; CDR3 DNA: TGTGCCAGCAGCTTCGACAGGGGTTCCTACAATGAGCAGTTCTTC
J gene: TRBJ1-2; clone size: -; D gene: TRBD1; V gene: TRBV4-1; CDR3 protein: CASSRTGGEGYTF; CDR3 DNA: TGCGCCAGCAGCCGTACAGGGGGCGAGGGCTACACCTTC
J gene: TRBJ2-5; clone size: few; D gene: -; V gene: TRBV2; CDR3 protein: CASSEAGLQETQYF; CDR3 DNA: TGTGCCAGCAGTGAAGCTGGGCTACAAGAGACCCAGTACTTC
J gene: TRBJ2-3; clone size: -; D gene: -; V gene: TRBV4-1; CDR3 protein: CASSQVVADTQYF; CDR3 DNA: TGCGCCAGCAGCCAAGTAGTAGCTGATACGCAGTATTTT
J gene: TRBJ1-2; clone size: few; D gene: -; V gene: TRBV5-1; CDR3 protein: CASSLEVGDGYTF; CDR3 DNA: TGCGCCAGCAGCTTGGAAGTCGGGGATGGCTACACCTTC
J gene: TRBJ2-7; clone size: few; D gene: -; V gene: TRBV13; CDR3 protein: CASSLAYEQYF; CDR3 DNA: TGTGCCAGCAGCTTAGCGTACGAGCAGTACTTC
J gene: TRBJ2-5; clone size: few; D gene: TRBD1; V gene: TRBV6-5; CDR3 protein: CASRPGTGETQYF; CDR3 DNA: TGTGCCAGCAGGCCCGGGACAGGGGAGACCCAGTACTTC
J gene: TRBJ2-1; clone size: few; D gene: -; V gene: TRBV5-1; CDR3 protein: CASSLDLAFEQFF; CDR3 DNA: TGCGCCAGCAGCTTGGATCTGGCATTTGAGCAGTTCTTC
J gene: TRBJ1-5; clone size: few; D gene: -; V gene: TRBV7-9; CDR3 protein: CASSGGGDQPQHF; CDR3 DNA: TGTGCCAGCAGCGGGGGGGGCGATCAGCCCCAGCATTTT
J gene: TRBJ2-7; clone size: -; D gene: TRBD2; V gene: TRBV6-6; CDR3 protein: CASSPRLAGSYEQYF; CDR3 DNA: TGTGCCAGCAGTCCCAGACTAGCGGGCTCCTACGAGCAGTACTTC
J gene: TRBJ1-1; clone size: -; D gene: TRBD1; V gene: TRBV11-2; CDR3 protein: CASSLQGQGGTEAFF; CDR3 DNA: TGTGCCAGCAGCCTGCAGGGACAGGGAGGAACTGAAGCTTTCTTT
J gene: TRBJ2-5; clone size: -; D gene: TRBD2; V gene: TRBV5-1; CDR3 protein: CASSLDSSGETQYF; CDR3 DNA: TGCGCCAGCAGCTTGGATAGTAGCGGGGAGACCCAGTACTTC
J gene: TRBJ2-7; clone size: -; D gene: -; V gene: TRBV7-9; CDR3 protein: CASSLSSGRYEQYF; CDR3 DNA: TGTGCCAGCAGCTTATCATCAGGAAGATACGAGCAGTACTTC
J gene: TRBJ2-7; clone size: few; D gene: -; V gene: TRBV5-1; CDR3 protein: CASSLTAATREEQYF; CDR3 DNA: TGCGCCAGCAGCTTAACAGCGGCCACAAGGGAAGAGCAGTACTTC
J gene: TRBJ1-2; clone size: -; D gene: -; V gene: TRBV7-2; CDR3 protein: CASSSTGTIYGYTF; CDR3 DNA: TGTGCCAGCAGCTCGACCGGGACAATCTATGGCTACACCTTC
J gene: TRBJ2-5; clone size: few; D gene: -; V gene: TRBV5-1; CDR3 protein: CASSLELDGLGTQYF; CDR3 DNA: TGCGCCAGCAGCTTGGAACTCGATGGGCTCGGGACCCAGTACTTC
J gene: TRBJ2-3; clone size: -; D gene: -; V gene: TRBV30; CDR3 protein: CAWSVLGEFTDTQYF; CDR3 DNA: TGTGCCTGGAGTGTACTTGGAGAATTCACAGATACGCAGTATTTT
J gene: TRBJ2-2; clone size: -; D gene: -; V gene: TRBV7-2; CDR3 protein: CASSPRVVGRGGGTGELFF; CDR3 DNA: TGTGCCAGCAGCCCTCGAGTTGTCGGCAGGGGTGGGGGAACCGGGGAGCTGTTTTTT
J gene: TRBJ2-2; clone size: -; D gene: -; V gene: TRBV5-1; CDR3 protein: CASSLLQNTGELFF; CDR3 DNA: TGCGCCAGCAGCTTGTTACAGAACACCGGGGAGCTGTTTTTT
J gene: TRBJ1-2; clone size: -; D gene: TRBD1; V gene: TRBV5-1; CDR3 protein: CASSLAQPQGARVGYGYTF; CDR3 DNA: TGCGCCAGCAGCTTGGCACAACCACAGGGGGCGCGGGTCGGCTATGGCTACACCTTC
J gene: TRBJ2-3; clone size: few; D gene: TRBD2; V gene: TRBV7-9; CDR3 protein: CASASWRRGSTDTQYF; CDR3 DNA: TGTGCCAGCGCATCCTGGCGACGCGGGAGTACAGATACGCAGTATTTT
J gene: TRBJ1-1; clone size: -; D gene: TRBD1; V gene: TRBV9; CDR3 protein: CASSPRGKNTEAFF; CDR3 DNA: TGTGCCAGCAGCCCCAGGGGGAAGAACACTGAAGCTTTCTTT
J gene: TRBJ2-3; clone size: -; D gene: TRBD2; V gene: TRBV11-2; CDR3 protein: CASSGLAGAHTQYF; CDR3 DNA: TGTGCCAGCAGCGGACTAGCGGGAGCACATACGCAGTATTTT
J gene: TRBJ1-2; clone size: few; D gene: -; V gene: TRBV4-1; CDR3 protein: CASSQDPYYGYTF; CDR3 DNA: TGCGCCAGCAGCCAAGATCCTTACTATGGCTACACCTTC
J gene: TRBJ2-1; clone size: -; D gene: TRBD2; V gene: TRBV7-8; CDR3 protein: CASSLGLREGNNEQFF; CDR3 DNA: TGTGCCAGCAGCTTAGGTTTGAGGGAGGGCAACAATGAGCAGTTCTTC
J gene: TRBJ1-1; clone size: few; D gene: TRBD1; V gene: TRBV29-1; CDR3 protein: CSVKTTGITEAFF; CDR3 DNA: TGCAGCGTCAAGACGACAGGGATCACTGAAGCTTTCTTT
J gene: TRBJ2-6; clone size: -; D gene: -; V gene: TRBV19; CDR3 protein: CASSTITSSGANVLTF; CDR3 DNA: TGTGCCAGTAGTACGATAACATCTTCTGGGGCCAACGTCCTGACTTTC
J gene: TRBJ2-5; clone size: -; D gene: -; V gene: TRBV30; CDR3 protein: CAWSSQETQYF; CDR3 DNA: TGTGCCTGGAGTTCACAGGAGACCCAGTACTTC
J gene: TRBJ1-5; clone size: few; D gene: -; V gene: TRBV18; CDR3 protein: CASSPEWRRRGEKHF; CDR3 DNA: TGTGCCAGCTCACCCGAATGGAGGAGGCGAGGTGAAAAGCATTTT
J gene: TRBJ2-5; clone size: -; D gene: TRBD2; V gene: TRBV5-1; CDR3 protein: CASSRTGGPETQYF; CDR3 DNA: TGCGCCAGCAGCAGAACGGGGGGGCCGGAGACCCAGTACTTC
J gene: TRBJ1-1; clone size: -; D gene: TRBD1; V gene: TRBV18; CDR3 protein: CASSPGQANTEAFF; CDR3 DNA: TGTGCCAGCTCACCGGGACAGGCGAACACTGAAGCTTTCTTT
J gene: TRBJ2-7; clone size: few; D gene: TRBD1; V gene: TRBV23-1; CDR3 protein: CASSLRTGAEQYF; CDR3 DNA: TGCGCCAGCAGTCTCAGGACAGGGGCCGAGCAGTACTTC
J gene: TRBJ1-5; clone size: -; D gene: TRBD1; V gene: TRBV4-1; CDR3 protein: CASSHPTGGRNQPQHF; CDR3 DNA: TGCGCCAGCAGCCACCCCACAGGGGGACGGAATCAGCCCCAGCATTTT
J gene: TRBJ1-5; clone size: -; D gene: -; V gene: TRBV4-3; CDR3 protein: CASSPTVTNQPQHF; CDR3 DNA: TGCGCCAGCAGCCCGACAGTAACCAATCAGCCCCAGCATTTT
J gene: TRBJ2-6; clone size: few; D gene: -; V gene: TRBV9; CDR3 protein: CASSVGSGSNVLTF; CDR3 DNA: TGTGCCAGCAGCGTAGGTAGCGGTAGCAACGTCCTGACTTTC
J gene: TRBJ2-5; clone size: -; D gene: -; V gene: TRBV14; CDR3 protein: CASSGMAGKETQYF; CDR3 DNA: TGTGCCAGCAGCGGGATGGCGGGGAAAGAGACCCAGTACTTC
J gene: TRBJ2-6; clone size: -; D gene: -; V gene: TRBV5-1; CDR3 protein: CASSSRVRGANVLTF; CDR3 DNA: TGCGCCAGCAGCTCCAGGGTGAGGGGGGCCAACGTCCTGACTTTC
J gene: TRBJ1-1; clone size: -; D gene: TRBD1; V gene: TRBV4-1; CDR3 protein: CASSQDLGQGMNTEAFF; CDR3 DNA: TGCGCCAGCAGCCAAGATTTGGGACAGGGTATGAACACTGAAGCTTTCTTT
J gene: TRBJ1-6; clone size: -; D gene: -; V gene: TRBV7-2; CDR3 protein: CASSSYKSPNSPLHF; CDR3 DNA: TGTGCCAGCAGCTCCTATAAATCCCCAAATTCACCCCTCCACTTT
J gene: TRBJ1-5; clone size: -; D gene: TRBD1; V gene: TRBV4-2; CDR3 protein: CASSQDQGAQPQHF; CDR3 DNA: TGTGCCAGCAGCCAAGATCAGGGGGCTCAGCCCCAGCATTTT
J gene: TRBJ2-1; clone size: -; D gene: -; V gene: TRBV5-1; CDR3 protein: CASSLATTAYNEQFF; CDR3 DNA: TGCGCCAGCAGCTTGGCGACTACAGCCTACAATGAGCAGTTCTTC
J gene: TRBJ2-3; clone size: -; D gene: TRBD2; V gene: TRBV4-1; CDR3 protein: CASSQYIAGGADTQYF; CDR3 DNA: TGCGCCAGCAGCCAATACATTGCGGGGGGGGCAGATACGCAGTATTTT
J gene: TRBJ1-4; clone size: few; D gene: TRBD1; V gene: TRBV19; CDR3 protein: CASSDRGPEKLFF; CDR3 DNA: TGTGCCAGTTCCGACAGGGGGCCGGAAAAACTGTTTTTT
J gene: TRBJ2-7; clone size: -; D gene: -; V gene: TRBV11-3; CDR3 protein: CASSQEVLYEQYF; CDR3 DNA: TGTGCCAGCAGCCAGGAGGTCCTATACGAGCAGTACTTC
J gene: TRBJ1-2; clone size: -; D gene: TRBD1; V gene: TRBV2; CDR3 protein: CASTRTGGYGYTF; CDR3 DNA: TGTGCCAGCACCCGGACAGGGGGCTATGGCTACACCTTC
J gene: TRBJ2-3; clone size: -; D gene: -; V gene: TRBV29-1; CDR3 protein: CSVERGNTQYF; CDR3 DNA: TGCAGCGTTGAAAGGGGAAATACGCAGTATTTT
J gene: TRBJ2-1; clone size: few; D gene: -; V gene: TRBV30; CDR3 protein: CAWSGASPYNEQFF; CDR3 DNA: TGTGCCTGGAGTGGGGCTAGCCCCTACAATGAGCAGTTCTTC
J gene: TRBJ1-6; clone size: -; D gene: TRBD1; V gene: TRBV6-5; CDR3 protein: CASRDRGLSPLHF; CDR3 DNA: TGTGCCAGCAGAGACAGGGGGCTTTCACCCCTCCACTTT
J gene: TRBJ2-3; clone size: -; D gene: TRBD2; V gene: TRBV5-1; CDR3 protein: CASSPPSGGSDTQYF; CDR3 DNA: TGCGCCAGCAGCCCCCCCAGCGGGGGATCAGATACGCAGTATTTT
J gene: TRBJ2-1; clone size: few; D gene: TRBD2; V gene: TRBV5-1; CDR3 protein: CASSLALGGNGEQFF; CDR3 DNA: TGCGCCAGCAGCTTGGCCCTGGGGGGGAACGGTGAGCAGTTCTTC
J gene: TRBJ1-1; clone size: few; D gene: TRBD1; V gene: TRBV2; CDR3 protein: CASRQGLNTEAFF; CDR3 DNA: TGTGCCAGCAGACAGGGGTTGAACACTGAAGCTTTCTTT
J gene: TRBJ2-1; clone size: -; D gene: TRBD2; V gene: TRBV7-6; CDR3 protein: CASSLGTLAGEQFF; CDR3 DNA: TGTGCCAGCAGCTTAGGCACCCTAGCGGGAGAGCAGTTCTTC